Detailed here is one TCR beta chain. The data belong to a study of T cell responses to AZD1222 COVID-19 vaccine. Germline V gene sequence: CDR1 SGDLS, CDR2 YYNGEE. This CDR3 spans 13 amino acids. The ends were cut back, 0 bases at V and 7 bases at J, with 11 bases in the middle. Measured with immunoSEQ multiplex PCR; TCRdb has only the in-frame clones, and not every one. This sample yields 150,000 or so clones, of which approximately 90% are seen a single time; roughly 3.3% belongs to the top ten. The receptor's source is an adult who received the AZD1222 COVID-19 vaccine. The J gene is TRBJ2-7, the V gene TRBV9; D remains unclear. This specimen consisted of peripheral blood, obtained 28 days after the second AZD1222 dose. CDR3 in DNA: TGTGCCAGCAGCGTAGTTGGTTCCGGGGAGCAGTACTTC. It specifies CASSVVGSGEQYF.